The clone carrying this TCR beta chain has only a few counts. Its antigen is not identified. The second PCR ran about 7 to 12 cycles with a sample-barcoded 5' primer and J-beta primers. Every sample produced at least 2.5 million CDR3-containing paired-end reads. Each CDR3 protein is one row after TCRdb ran MiXCR on the 5' RACE reads. Of hundreds of thousands of distinct CDR3 sequences in the sample, about 53% are singletons; the top ten hold roughly 34%. Researchers collected 9 to 10 milliliters of peripheral blood from every single donor. This specimen belongs to a study of blood T cells in healthy people across ages. Study conclusions and caveats: Higher diversity and more naive CD4+ cells were features of long-lived donors, compared to aged donors.

Source material: blood. The clonotype was recovered from a man aged 55-75 years in good health.

The CDR3 protein is CASSLSGGATYEQYF. The DNA for the CDR3 is TGTGCCAGCAGTTTAAGTGGGGGGGCCACCTACGAGCAGTACTTC. The chain employs TRBV12-3 or TRBV12-4 and TRBJ2-7; D perhaps matches TRBD2 (7 bases). The CDR3 is made up of 15 amino acids. The germline V and J ends were trimmed by 2 bases and 2 bases, with 13 bases remaining between them.